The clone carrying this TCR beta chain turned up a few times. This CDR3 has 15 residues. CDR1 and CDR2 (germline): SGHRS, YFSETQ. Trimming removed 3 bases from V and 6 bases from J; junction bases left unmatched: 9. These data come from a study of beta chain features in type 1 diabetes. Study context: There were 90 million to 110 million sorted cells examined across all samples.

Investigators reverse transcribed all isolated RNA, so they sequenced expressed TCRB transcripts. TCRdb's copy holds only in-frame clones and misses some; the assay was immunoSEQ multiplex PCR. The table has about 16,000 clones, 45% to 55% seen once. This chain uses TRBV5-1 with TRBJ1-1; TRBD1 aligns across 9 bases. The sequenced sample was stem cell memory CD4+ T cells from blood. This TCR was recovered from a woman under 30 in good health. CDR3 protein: CASSSGQGRTSEAFF. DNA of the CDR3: TGCGCCAGCAGCTCCGGACAGGGGAGAACCTCTGAAGCTTTCTTT.